Following are 23 T cell receptor beta chains from one sample sequenced in a study of T cells in Graves' hyperthyroidism and ophthalmopathy. It was RNA transcripts that yielded the amplified TCR beta CDR3 regions. With the HTBI primer set, the TCR CDR3 went through a first round of RT-PCR. MiXCR, run by TCRdb on the multiplex PCR reads, gives a single entry per CDR3 protein. The sample yields hundreds of thousands of distinct CDR3 sequences, 20% to 25% seen once. The sequencing input was blood. The receptor source for this set is a woman between 65 and 79 years old with Graves' ophthalmopathy.

The chain couples TRBV6-1 to TRBJ2-7, with TRBD2 identical over 7 bases. Per the germline V gene, CDR1 is MNHNS and CDR2 is SASEGT. The CDR3 is 13 residues long. The trim removed 3 bases at V and 5 bases at J, leaving 4 bases unmatched. CDR3 residues: CASSESGRHEQYF. In nucleotides, the CDR3 is TGTGCCAGCAGTGAGTCCGGGAGGCACGAGCAGTACTTC.

This clonotype was found a few times. The gene calls are TRBV20-1 and TRBJ1-1, with 11 bases fitting TRBD1. This CDR3 contains 13 residues. Germline V gene data show CDR1 as DFQATT and CDR2 as SNEGSKA (reference sequence). The V and J ends lost 2 bases and 10 bases, in that order; junction bases with no gene match: 6. CDR3: CSARLGTGGIAFF. For the CDR3, the DNA is TGCAGTGCTAGATTGGGGACAGGGGGTATAGCTTTCTTT.

On this clonotype: The junction and the germline gene differ at one end; a read error may be behind it. The gene calls are TRBV6-9 and TRBJ1-5; D is ambiguous. CDR1 is MNHGY, CDR2 SVAAGI, per germline. The CDR3 length is 13 residues. The DNA for the CDR3 is TGTGCCAGCAGTATTATCGGCAATCAGCCCCGGCATTTT. Residues: CASSIIGNQPRHF.

This clonotype occurred a few times. The chain joins TRBV28 to TRBJ1-5; TRBD1 is a possible D gene (5 bases). This CDR3 contains 15 residues. The germline V and J ends were trimmed by 6 bases and 2 bases, with 14 bases remaining between them. Germline V gene sequence: CDR1 MDHEN, CDR2 SYDVKM. CDR3 sequence (DNA): TGTGCCAGCAGGTCACAGGATCGGGGCAATCAGCCCCAGCATTTT. Its protein is CASRSQDRGNQPQHF.

The rearrangement uses TRBV20-1 and TRBJ2-1; TRBD2 matches at 12 bases. The CDR3 is 17 amino acids. Trimming removed 5 bases from V and 1 base from J; junction bases left unmatched: 9. The germline V gene encodes CDR1 DFQATT and CDR2 SNEGSKA (reference sequence). The CDR3 loop is CSAQPPSGGVSYNEQFF. Written as DNA, the CDR3 is TGCAGTGCTCAACCCCCTAGCGGGGGGGTGTCCTACAATGAGCAGTTCTTC.

The chain joins TRBV7-6 to TRBJ2-7, with TRBD1 matching over 8 bases. Germline CDR1 and CDR2: SGHVS and FNYEAQ. The V gene end was trimmed by 3 bases and the J gene end by 2 bases; junction bases not matched to a gene: 6. The CDR3 contains 15 residues. Here the CDR3 DNA reads TGTGCCAGCAGCTTCTCCGACAGGGGTCCCTACGAGCAGTACTTC. Translated: CASSFSDRGPYEQYF.

This clonotype was found a few times. The junction differs from germline at one of its ends, possibly a read error. V gene TRBV11-3 combines with J gene TRBJ1-1, with unresolved D. CDR1 SGHNT and CDR2 YENEEA come from the germline V gene. The CDR3 length is 11 residues. CDR3 coding DNA: TGTGCCAGCCTGGTCGGCAGGAGAGCGGTCTTT. It codes for CASLVGRRAVF.

CDR3 in amino acids: CASSYGAGGLNEQFF. The CDR3 DNA follows: TGTGCCAGCAGTTACGGCGCGGGAGGGTTAAATGAGCAGTTCTTC. The rearrangement uses TRBV6-1 and TRBJ2-1, with 9 positions matching TRBD2. Looked up from germline, CDR1 is MNHNS and CDR2 is SASEGT. The junction had 9 bases not matched to a gene; V was cut back by 5 bases and J by 7 bases. The CDR3 is 15 residues long.

This clonotype was observed a few times. The chain employs TRBV2 and TRBJ2-7; D not resolved. The CDR3 consists of 11 residues. V lost 7 bases, J lost 2 bases, and 6 bases lay in between. Looked up from germline, CDR1 is SNHLY and CDR2 is FYNNEI. The CDR3 nucleotides are TGTGCCAGCATAAAGGCCTACGAGCAGTACTTC. It encodes CASIKAYEQYF.

This clonotype was detected ten times or more. The rearrangement links TRBV12-3 or TRBV12-4 to TRBJ1-1, with unresolved D. The CDR3 has 11 residues. Trimming shortened V by 1 base and J by 5 bases, and 2 bases separated the two germline ends. CDR3 in DNA: TGTGCCAGCAGTTTAGGGACTGAAGCTTTCTTT. Translated, it gives CASSLGTEAFF.

Many counts were recorded for this clonotype. CDR3 coding DNA: TGTGCCAGCAGTTTAGAACCGGACAGCTACTATGGCTACACCTTC. Translating gives CASSLEPDSYYGYTF. The rearrangement uses TRBV28 and TRBJ1-2; tentatively, D is TRBD1 (6 bases). Looked up from germline, CDR1 is MDHEN and CDR2 is SYDVKM. V shed 2 bases and J shed 3 bases, with 13 bases lying between them. The CDR3 extends over 15 amino acids.

The V call is TRBV3-1, the J call TRBJ2-1, with D maybe TRBD2 (6 bases). Germline CDR1 is LGHDT and CDR2 is YNNKEL (reference sequence). V dropped 1 base and J dropped 7 bases, with 11 bases sitting between them. CDR3 length: 14 residues. CDR3 in DNA: TGTGCCAGCAGCCAAGCGGGACTGATTAATGAGCAGTTCTTC. As protein: CASSQAGLINEQFF.

With regard to this clonotype: At one end, the junction sequence differs from germline, possibly due to a read error. This sequence joins TRBV2 and TRBJ2-3, with TRBD2 identical over 15 bases. Germline V gene sequence: CDR1 SNHLY, CDR2 FYNNEI. This CDR3 comprises 18 residues. CDR3 sequence: CVSSAGLAGGPMLDTQYF. Here the CDR3 DNA reads TGTGTCAGCAGTGCCGGACTAGCGGGAGGGCCGATGTTAGATACGCAGTATTTT.

The sample holds many counts of this clonotype. This chain connects TRBV12-3 or TRBV12-4 to TRBJ2-2; D call uncertain. CDR3 length: 17 amino acids. V was shortened by 2 bases and J by 2 bases, with 15 bases between the two germline ends. CDR3 sequence (DNA): TGTGCCAGCAGTTTATATGTAACCGGGCCCAACACCGGGGAGCTGTTTTTT. It yields the protein CASSLYVTGPNTGELFF.

The chain has TRBV20-1 and TRBJ2-2, with 10 bases lining up with TRBD2. Germline CDR1 DFQATT, CDR2 SNEGSKA (reference sequence). The CDR3 runs 16 residues. V was pared by 5 bases and J by 2 bases, with 8 bases of the junction left unmatched. CDR3 sequence (DNA): TGCAGTGCTCGCAGGACTAGCGGTCCTAACACCGGGGAGCTGTTTTTT. Encoded protein: CSARRTSGPNTGELFF.

This clonotype was seen ten or more times. The chain couples TRBV12-3 or TRBV12-4 to TRBJ2-1; TRBD2 matches 12 bases. The J segment lost 10 bases and the V segment lost 6 bases, leaving 10 bases of the junction unmatched. There are 15 residues in the CDR3. The CDR3 spells CASSNLAGGPGEQFF. DNA for the CDR3: TGTGCCAGCAGCAATCTAGCGGGAGGGCCAGGGGAGCAGTTCTTC.

This clonotype was found many times. The chain uses TRBV5-1 and TRBJ1-4, with 9 nucleotides matching TRBD1. CDR1 SGHRS and CDR2 YFSETQ come from the germline V gene. V lost 4 bases, J lost 8 bases, and 9 bases stayed unmatched. This CDR3 is built from 15 residues. The CDR3 coding sequence is TGCGCCAGCAGCGGTGGGACAGGGATTCAGGAAAAACTGTTTTTT. Translated, it gives CASSGGTGIQEKLFF.

This rearrangement joins TRBV20-1 to TRBJ2-1; 11 nucleotides align to TRBD2. The V segment lost 4 bases and the J segment 2 bases; nucleotides outside the gene matches: 1. Looked up from germline, CDR1 is DFQATT and CDR2 is SNEGSKA (reference sequence). This CDR3 is built from 14 residues. The CDR3 sequence is CSAKTSGAYNEQFF. CDR3 bases: TGCAGTGCTAAGACTAGCGGGGCCTACAATGAGCAGTTCTTC.

Note on this clonotype: A read error may be the cause here, since a much bigger clone is one base away. The conserved closing phenylalanine or tryptophan is absent in this CDR3, likely reflecting a read error. V is TRBV28 and J is TRBJ2-7, with D perhaps given as TRBD1 or TRBD2 (5 bases each). CDR3 length: 15 amino acids. V was pared by 5 bases and J by 1 base, with 15 bases between. The germline V gene encodes CDR1 MDHEN and CDR2 SYDVKM. This CDR3 is CASSDAPGRSYEQYL. The CDR3 DNA sequence: TGTGCCAGCAGTGACGCCCCAGGGAGATCCTACGAGCAGTACCTC.

Turning to this clonotype: The junction and the germline gene differ at one end; a read error may be behind it. V usage is TRBV2 and J usage is TRBJ2-3, with TRBD2 as a possible D gene (5 bases). Per the germline V gene, CDR1 is SNHLY and CDR2 is FYNNEI. This CDR3 spans 14 amino acids. Here the CDR3 reads CSSRRGWVGDTQYF. The CDR3 DNA reads as TGTTCCAGCAGACGCGGGTGGGTGGGGGATACGCAGTATTTT.

This clonotype was seen repeatedly, ten times or more. V gene TRBV6-2 or TRBV6-3 combines with J gene TRBJ2-1, with 7 bases lining up with TRBD2. The junction had 7 bases not matched to a gene; V was cut back by 1 base and J by 4 bases. Germline V lookup: CDR1 MNHEY, CDR2 SVGEGT. The CDR3 loop spans 16 amino acids. CDR3 bases: TGTGCCAGCAGTTACTTATTCGGGAGGAGATACAATGAGCAGTTCTTC. Translated: CASSYLFGRRYNEQFF.

The J gene is TRBJ2-5, the V gene TRBV20-1, with no clear D. The V end lost 3 bases, the J end lost 1 base, and 6 bases lay between the germline ends. This CDR3 has 12 amino acids. Germline V lookup: CDR1 DFQATT, CDR2 SNEGSKA (reference sequence). The CDR3 here is CSASGVQETQYF. As DNA, the CDR3 is TGCAGTGCTAGTGGGGTCCAAGAGACCCAGTACTTC.

This clonotype was seen a few times. This chain connects TRBV7-2 to TRBJ2-1; 9 bases align to TRBD2. CDR1 is SGHTA, CDR2 FQGNSA, per germline. The ends lost 4 bases at V and 7 bases at J; junction bases unmatched: 5. This CDR3 is 14 amino acids long. The CDR3 spells CASSWGLAGNEQFF. CDR3 DNA sequence: TGTGCCAGCAGCTGGGGACTAGCAGGAAATGAGCAGTTCTTC.